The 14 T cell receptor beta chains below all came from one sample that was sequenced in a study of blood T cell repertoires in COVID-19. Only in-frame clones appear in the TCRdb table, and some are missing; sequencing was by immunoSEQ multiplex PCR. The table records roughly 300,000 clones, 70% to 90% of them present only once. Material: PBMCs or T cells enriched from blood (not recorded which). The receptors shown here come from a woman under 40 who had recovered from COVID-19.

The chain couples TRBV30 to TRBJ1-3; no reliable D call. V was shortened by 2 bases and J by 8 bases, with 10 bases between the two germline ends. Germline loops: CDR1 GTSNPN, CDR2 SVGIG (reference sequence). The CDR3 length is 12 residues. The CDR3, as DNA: TGTGCCTGGAGTCCCGCCTCAGACACCATATATTTT. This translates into CAWSPASDTIYF.

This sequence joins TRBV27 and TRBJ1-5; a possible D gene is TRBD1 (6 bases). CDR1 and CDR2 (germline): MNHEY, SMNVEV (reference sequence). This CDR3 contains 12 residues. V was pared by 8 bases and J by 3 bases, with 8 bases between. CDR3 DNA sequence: TGTGCCAGCCGACAGGCCAATCAGCCCCAGCATTTT. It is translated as CASRQANQPQHF.

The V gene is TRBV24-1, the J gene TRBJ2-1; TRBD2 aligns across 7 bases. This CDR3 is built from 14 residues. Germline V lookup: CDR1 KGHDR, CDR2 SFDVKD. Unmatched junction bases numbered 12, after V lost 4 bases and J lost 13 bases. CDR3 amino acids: CATSDLGGNGYQFF. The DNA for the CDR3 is TGTGCCACCAGTGACCTGGGGGGGAACGGATACCAGTTCTTC.

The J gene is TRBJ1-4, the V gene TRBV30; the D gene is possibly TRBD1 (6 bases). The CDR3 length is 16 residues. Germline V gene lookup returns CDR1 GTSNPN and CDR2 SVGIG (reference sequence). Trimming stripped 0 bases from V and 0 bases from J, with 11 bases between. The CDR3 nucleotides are TGTGCCTGGAGTGTACGGGACAAATCAACTAATGAAAAACTGTTTTTT. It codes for CAWSVRDKSTNEKLFF.

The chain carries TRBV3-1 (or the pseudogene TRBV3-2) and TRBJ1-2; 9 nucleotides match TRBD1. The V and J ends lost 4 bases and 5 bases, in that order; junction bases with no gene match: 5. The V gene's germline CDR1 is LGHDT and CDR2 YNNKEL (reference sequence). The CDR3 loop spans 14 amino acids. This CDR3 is CASSPDRGWYGYTF. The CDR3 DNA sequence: TGTGCCAGCAGCCCGGACAGGGGATGGTATGGCTACACCTTC.

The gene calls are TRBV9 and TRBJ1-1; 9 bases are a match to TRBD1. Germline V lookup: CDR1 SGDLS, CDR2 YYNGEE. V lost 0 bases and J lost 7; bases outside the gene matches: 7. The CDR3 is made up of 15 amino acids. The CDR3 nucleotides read TGTGCCAGCAGCGTAGTCCCAGACAGGGGGGGTGAAGCTTTCTTT. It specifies CASSVVPDRGGEAFF.

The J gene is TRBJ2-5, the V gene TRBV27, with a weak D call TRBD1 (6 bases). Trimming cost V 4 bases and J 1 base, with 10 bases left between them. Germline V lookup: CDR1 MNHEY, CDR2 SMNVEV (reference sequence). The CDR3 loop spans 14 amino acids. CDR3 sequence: CASSSRTAQETQYF. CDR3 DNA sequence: TGTGCCAGCAGTTCTCGGACAGCCCAAGAGACCCAGTACTTC.

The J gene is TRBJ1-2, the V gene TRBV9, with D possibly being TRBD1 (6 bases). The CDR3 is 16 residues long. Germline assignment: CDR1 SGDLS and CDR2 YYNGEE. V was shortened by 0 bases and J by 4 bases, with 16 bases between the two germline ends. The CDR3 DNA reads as TGTGCCAGCAGCGTAGACTCGTCAGGGGTGGGCTATGGCTACACCTTC. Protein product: CASSVDSSGVGYGYTF.

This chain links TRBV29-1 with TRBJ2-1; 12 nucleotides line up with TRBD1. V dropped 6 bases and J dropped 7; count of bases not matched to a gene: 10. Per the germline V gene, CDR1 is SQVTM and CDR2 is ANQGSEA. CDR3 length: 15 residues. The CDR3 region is CSVPGTGGKTNEQFF. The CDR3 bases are TGCAGCGTCCCTGGGACAGGGGGCAAAACAAATGAGCAGTTCTTC.

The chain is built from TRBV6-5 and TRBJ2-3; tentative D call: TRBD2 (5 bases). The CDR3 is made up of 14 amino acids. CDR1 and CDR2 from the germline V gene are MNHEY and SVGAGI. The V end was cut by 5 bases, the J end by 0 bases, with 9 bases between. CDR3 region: CASSSGTSTDTQYF. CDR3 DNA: TGTGCCAGCAGTAGCGGCACTAGCACAGATACGCAGTATTTT.

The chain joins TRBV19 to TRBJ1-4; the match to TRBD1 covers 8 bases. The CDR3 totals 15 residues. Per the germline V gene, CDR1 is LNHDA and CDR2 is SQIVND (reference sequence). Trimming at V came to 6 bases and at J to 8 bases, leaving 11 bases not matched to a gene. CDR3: CASSSLQGVREKLFF. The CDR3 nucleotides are TGTGCCAGTAGCTCTCTACAGGGGGTTAGGGAAAAACTGTTTTTT. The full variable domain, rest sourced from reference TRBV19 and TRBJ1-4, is DGGITQSPKYLFRKEGQNVTLSCEQNLNHDAMYWYRQDPGQGLRLIYYSQIVNDFQKGDIAEGYSVSREKKESFPLTVTSAQKNPTAFYLCASSSLQGVREKLFFGSGTQLSVL.

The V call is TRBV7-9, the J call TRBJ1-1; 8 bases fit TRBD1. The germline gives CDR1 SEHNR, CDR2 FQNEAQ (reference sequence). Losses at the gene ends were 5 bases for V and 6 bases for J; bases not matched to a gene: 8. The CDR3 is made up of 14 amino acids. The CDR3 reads CASSPTGGRPEAFF. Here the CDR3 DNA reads TGTGCCAGCAGCCCCACAGGGGGTCGGCCTGAAGCTTTCTTT.

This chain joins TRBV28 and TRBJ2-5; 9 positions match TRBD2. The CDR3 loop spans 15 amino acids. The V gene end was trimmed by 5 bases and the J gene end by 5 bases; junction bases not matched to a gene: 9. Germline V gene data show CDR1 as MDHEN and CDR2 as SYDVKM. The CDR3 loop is CASSRSGGLGETQYF. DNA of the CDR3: TGTGCCAGCAGTCGTAGCGGGGGCCTGGGGGAGACCCAGTACTTC.

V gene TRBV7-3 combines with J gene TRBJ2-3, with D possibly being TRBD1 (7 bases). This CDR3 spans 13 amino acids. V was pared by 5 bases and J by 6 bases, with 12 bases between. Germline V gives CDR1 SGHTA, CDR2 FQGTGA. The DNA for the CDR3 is TGTGCCAGCAGCCTCCAGGGGGGCGATACGCAGTATTTT. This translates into CASSLQGGDTQYF.